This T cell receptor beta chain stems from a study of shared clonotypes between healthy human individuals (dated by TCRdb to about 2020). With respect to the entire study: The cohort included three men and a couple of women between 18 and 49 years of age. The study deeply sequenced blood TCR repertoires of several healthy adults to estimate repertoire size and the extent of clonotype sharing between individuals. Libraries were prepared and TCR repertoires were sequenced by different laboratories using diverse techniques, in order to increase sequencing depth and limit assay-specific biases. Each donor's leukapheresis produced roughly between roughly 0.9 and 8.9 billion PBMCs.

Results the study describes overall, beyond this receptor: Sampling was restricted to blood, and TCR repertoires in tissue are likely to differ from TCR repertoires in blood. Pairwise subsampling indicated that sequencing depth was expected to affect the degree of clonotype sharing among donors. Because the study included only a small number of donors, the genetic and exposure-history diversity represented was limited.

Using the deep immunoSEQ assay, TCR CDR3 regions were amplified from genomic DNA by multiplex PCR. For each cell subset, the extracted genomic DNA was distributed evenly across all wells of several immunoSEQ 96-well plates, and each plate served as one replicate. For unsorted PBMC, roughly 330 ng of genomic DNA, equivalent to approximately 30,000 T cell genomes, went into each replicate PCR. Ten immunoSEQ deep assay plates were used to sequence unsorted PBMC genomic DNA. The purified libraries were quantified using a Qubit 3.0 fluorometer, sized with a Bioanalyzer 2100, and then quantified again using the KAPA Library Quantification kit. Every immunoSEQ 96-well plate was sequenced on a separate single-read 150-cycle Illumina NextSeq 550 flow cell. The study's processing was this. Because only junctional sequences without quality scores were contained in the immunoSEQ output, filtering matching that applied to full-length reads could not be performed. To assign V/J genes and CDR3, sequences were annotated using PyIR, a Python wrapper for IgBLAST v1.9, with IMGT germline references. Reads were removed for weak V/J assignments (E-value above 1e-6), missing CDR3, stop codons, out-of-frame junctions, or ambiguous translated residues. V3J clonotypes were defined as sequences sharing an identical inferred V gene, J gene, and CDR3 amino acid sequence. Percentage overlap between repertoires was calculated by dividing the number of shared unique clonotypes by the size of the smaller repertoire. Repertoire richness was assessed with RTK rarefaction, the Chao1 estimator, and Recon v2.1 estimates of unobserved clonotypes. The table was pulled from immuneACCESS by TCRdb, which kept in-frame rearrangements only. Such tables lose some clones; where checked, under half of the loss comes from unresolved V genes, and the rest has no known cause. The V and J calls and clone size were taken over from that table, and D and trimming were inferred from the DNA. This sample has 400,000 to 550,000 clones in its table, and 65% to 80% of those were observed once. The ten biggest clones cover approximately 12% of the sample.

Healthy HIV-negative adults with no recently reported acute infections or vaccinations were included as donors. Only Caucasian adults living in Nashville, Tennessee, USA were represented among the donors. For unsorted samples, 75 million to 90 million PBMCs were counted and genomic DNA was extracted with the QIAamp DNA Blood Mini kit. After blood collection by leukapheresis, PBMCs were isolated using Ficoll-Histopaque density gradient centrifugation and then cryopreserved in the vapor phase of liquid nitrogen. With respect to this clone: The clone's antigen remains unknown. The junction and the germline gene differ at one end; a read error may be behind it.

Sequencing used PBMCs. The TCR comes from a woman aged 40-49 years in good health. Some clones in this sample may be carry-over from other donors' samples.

CDR3 region: CASTLGVGGWNTEAFF. In nucleotides, the sequence is TGCGCCAGCACCTTGGGGGTCGGGGGGTGGAACACTGAAGCTTTCTTT. The rearrangement joined TRBV5-1 to TRBJ1-1; TRBD1 might be the D gene, on 5 matching bases. There are 16 amino acids in the CDR3, from cysteine to phenylalanine inclusive. Just CDR3 DNA is preserved here, 48 bases in frame from base 1. In the germline V gene, CDR1 corresponds to SGHRS and CDR2 to YFSETQ.